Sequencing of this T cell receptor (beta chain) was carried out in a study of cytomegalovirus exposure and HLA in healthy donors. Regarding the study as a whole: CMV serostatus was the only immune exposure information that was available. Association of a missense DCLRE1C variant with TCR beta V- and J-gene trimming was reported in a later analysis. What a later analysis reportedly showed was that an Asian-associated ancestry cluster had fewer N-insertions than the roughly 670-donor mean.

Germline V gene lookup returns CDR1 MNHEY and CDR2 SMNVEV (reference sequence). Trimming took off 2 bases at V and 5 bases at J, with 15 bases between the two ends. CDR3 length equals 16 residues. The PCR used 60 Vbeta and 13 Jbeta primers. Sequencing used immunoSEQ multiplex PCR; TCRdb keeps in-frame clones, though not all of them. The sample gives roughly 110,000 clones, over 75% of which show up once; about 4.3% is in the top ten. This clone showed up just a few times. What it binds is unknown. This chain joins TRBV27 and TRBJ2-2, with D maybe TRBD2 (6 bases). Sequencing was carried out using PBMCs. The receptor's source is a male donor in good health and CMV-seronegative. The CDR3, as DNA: TGTGCCAGCAGTTTAAATAGGGCGGGATATACCGGGGAGCTGTTTTTT. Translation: CASSLNRAGYTGELFF.